Sequencing of this TCR beta chain was carried out in a study of T cells in Graves' hyperthyroidism and ophthalmopathy. Overall study results and limits: It was a median about 6.5 months before onset that the model predicted ophthalmopathy.

The investigators amplified TCR beta CDR3 regions from RNA transcripts. When the TCR CDR3 underwent first-round RT-PCR, the HTBI primer set was used. TCRdb re-called the multiplex PCR reads through MiXCR, storing one row per CDR3 protein. This sample has around 300,000 distinct CDR3 sequences, with about an eighth found just once. This clonotype was detected many times. Its antigen is currently unknown. Sequencing was carried out using blood. The receptor comes from a woman in her 30s with Graves' hyperthyroidism that later progressed to Graves' ophthalmopathy.

The CDR3 sequence: CASSLSPGGGSTDTQYF. CDR3 DNA sequence: TGTGCCAGCAGCTTATCACCCGGAGGGGGGAGCACAGATACGCAGTATTTT. This chain uses TRBV7-2 with TRBJ2-3; D is possibly TRBD1 or TRBD2 (6 bases each). CDR3 length: 17 amino acids. Germline V CDR1 and CDR2: SGHTA, FQGNSA. V lost 2 bases and J 0 bases, leaving 15 bases between the germline ends.